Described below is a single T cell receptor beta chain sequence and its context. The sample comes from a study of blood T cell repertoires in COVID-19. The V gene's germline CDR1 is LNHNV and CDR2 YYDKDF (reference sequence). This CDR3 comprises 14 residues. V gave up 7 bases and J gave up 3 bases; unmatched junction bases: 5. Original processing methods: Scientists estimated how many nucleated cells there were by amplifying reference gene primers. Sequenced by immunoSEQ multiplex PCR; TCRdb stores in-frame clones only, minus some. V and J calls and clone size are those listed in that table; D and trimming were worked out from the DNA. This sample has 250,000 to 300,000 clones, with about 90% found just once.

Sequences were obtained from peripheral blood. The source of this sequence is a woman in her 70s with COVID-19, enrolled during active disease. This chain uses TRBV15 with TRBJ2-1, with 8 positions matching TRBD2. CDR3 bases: TGTGCCACCAACCGGGGGGGCAGCTACAATGAGCAGTTCTTC. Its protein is CATNRGGSYNEQFF.